The source of this T cell receptor (beta chain) is a study of blood T cell repertoires in COVID-19. Study in general: Sites across the United States, Italy and Spain contributed samples from acute and convalescent COVID-19. T cells, B-cell-depleted T cells, or PBMCs supplied cDNA or gDNA.

Authors' data handling: Reference gene primer amplification gave estimated nucleated cell counts. The table came from immunoSEQ multiplex PCR; TCRdb's copy has only in-frame clones and leaves some out. V and J calls and clone size follow that table, whereas D and trimming were derived from the DNA. In the table there are some 130,000 clones, approximately 86% of which are singletons. The Seattle patients joined while their infection was active and were tracked longitudinally afterward. The V end was cut by 2 bases, the J end by 7 bases, with 11 bases between. Germline loops: CDR1 SGHAT, CDR2 FQNNGV. The CDR3 runs to 13 residues.

This chain joins TRBV11-2 and TRBJ1-1; no reliable D call. The receptor's source is a woman aged 70 to 79 with COVID-19, enrolled during active disease. Sequences were obtained from peripheral blood. CDR3 nucleotide sequence: TGTGCCAGCAGCTTACCCGGTGTGGTTGAAGCTTTCTTT. Translating gives CASSLPGVVEAFF.